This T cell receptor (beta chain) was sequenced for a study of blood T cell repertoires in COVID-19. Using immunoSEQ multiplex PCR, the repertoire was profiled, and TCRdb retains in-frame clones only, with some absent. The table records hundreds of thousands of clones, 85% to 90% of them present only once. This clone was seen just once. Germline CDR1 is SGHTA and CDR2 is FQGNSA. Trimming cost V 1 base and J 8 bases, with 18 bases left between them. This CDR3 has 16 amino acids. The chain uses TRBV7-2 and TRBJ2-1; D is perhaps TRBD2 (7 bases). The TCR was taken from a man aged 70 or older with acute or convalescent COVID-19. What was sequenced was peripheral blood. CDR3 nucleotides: TGTGCCAGCAGCTTAGTGATCGGGGGGCATGGGGATGAGCAGTTCTTC. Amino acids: CASSLVIGGHGDEQFF.